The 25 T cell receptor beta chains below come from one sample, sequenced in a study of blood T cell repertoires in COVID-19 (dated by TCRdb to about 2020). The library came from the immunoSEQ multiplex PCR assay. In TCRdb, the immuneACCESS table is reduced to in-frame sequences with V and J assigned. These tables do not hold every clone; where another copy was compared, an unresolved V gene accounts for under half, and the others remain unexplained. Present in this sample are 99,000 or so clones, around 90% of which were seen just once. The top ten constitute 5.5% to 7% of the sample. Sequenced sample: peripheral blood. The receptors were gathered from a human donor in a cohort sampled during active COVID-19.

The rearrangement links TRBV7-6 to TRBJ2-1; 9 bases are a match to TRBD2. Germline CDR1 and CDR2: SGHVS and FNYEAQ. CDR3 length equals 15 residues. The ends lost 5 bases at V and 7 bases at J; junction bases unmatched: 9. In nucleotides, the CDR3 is TGTGCCAGCAGCCCTGTAGCGGGGGCCGGGAATGAGCAGTTCTTC. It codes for CASSPVAGAGNEQFF.

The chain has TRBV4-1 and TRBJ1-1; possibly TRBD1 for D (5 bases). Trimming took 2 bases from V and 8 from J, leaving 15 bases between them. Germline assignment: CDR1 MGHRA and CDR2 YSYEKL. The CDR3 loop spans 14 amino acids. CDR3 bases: TGCGCCAGCAGCCAACCCCCTCTTGGGGCAGAAGCTTTCTTT. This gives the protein CASSQPPLGAEAFF.

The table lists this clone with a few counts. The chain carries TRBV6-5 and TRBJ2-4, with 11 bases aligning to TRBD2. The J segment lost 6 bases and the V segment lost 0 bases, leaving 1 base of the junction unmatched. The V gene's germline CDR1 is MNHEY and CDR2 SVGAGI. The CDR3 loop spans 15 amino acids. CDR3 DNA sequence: TGTGCCAGCAGTTACTCGGGACTAGCGGTAAACATTCAGTACTTC. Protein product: CASSYSGLAVNIQYF.

The CDR3 loop reads CASPLLGRGTYEQYF. The CDR3 DNA is TGTGCCAGCCCCTTATTAGGCAGGGGGACCTACGAGCAGTACTTC. The V and J genes are TRBV7-9 and TRBJ2-7, with 7 bases lining up with TRBD1. V dropped 8 bases and J dropped 2; count of bases not matched to a gene: 12. The CDR3 consists of 15 residues. Per the germline V gene, CDR1 is SEHNR and CDR2 is FQNEAQ (reference sequence).

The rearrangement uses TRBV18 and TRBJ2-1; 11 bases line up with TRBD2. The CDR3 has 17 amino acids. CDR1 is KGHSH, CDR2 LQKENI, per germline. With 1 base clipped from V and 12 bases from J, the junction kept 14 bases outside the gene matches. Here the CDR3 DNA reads TGTGCCAGCTCACCACTTGGGACTAGCGGAACTCGCGGGGTGCAGTTCTTC. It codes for CASSPLGTSGTRGVQFF.

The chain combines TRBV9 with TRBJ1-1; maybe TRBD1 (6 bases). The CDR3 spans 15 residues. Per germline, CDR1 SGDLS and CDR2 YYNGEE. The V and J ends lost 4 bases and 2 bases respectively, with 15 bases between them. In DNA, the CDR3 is TGTGCCAGCAGCACACAGGGTAGTTTAAACACTGAAGCTTTCTTT. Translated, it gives CASSTQGSLNTEAFF.

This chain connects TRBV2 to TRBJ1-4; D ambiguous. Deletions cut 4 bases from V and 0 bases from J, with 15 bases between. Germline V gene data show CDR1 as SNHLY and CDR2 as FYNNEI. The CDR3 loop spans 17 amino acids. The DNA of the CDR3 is TGTGCCAGCAGTGCTATGCATTTTTCTGCAACTAATGAAAAACTGTTTTTT. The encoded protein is CASSAMHFSATNEKLFF. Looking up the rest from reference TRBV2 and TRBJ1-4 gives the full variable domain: EPEVTQTPSHQVTQMGQEVILRCVPISNHLYFYWYRQILGQKVEFLVSFYNNEISEKSEIFDDQFSVERPDGSNFTLKIRSTKLEDSAMYFCASSAMHFSATNEKLFFGSGTQLSVL.

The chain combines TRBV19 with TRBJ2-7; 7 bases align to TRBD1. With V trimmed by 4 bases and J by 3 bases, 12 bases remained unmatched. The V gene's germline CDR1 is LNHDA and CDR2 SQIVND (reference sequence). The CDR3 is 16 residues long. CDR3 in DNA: TGTGCCAGTAGTAGACGAACAGGGGCATCTAACTACGAGCAGTACTTC. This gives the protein CASSRRTGASNYEQYF.

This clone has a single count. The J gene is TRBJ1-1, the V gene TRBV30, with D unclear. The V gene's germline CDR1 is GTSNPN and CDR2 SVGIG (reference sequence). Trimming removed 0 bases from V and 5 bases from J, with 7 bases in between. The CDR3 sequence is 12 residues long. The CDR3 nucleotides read TGTGCCTGGAGTGTTCCCGGGACTGAAGCTTTCTTT. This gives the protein CAWSVPGTEAFF.

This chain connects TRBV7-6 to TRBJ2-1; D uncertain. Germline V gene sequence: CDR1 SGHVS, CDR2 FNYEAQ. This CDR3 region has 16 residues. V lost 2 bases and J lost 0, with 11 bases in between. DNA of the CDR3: TGTGCCAGCAGCTTAATGACACGAAGCTCCTACAATGAGCAGTTCTTC. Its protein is CASSLMTRSSYNEQFF.

The CDR3 protein is CASSLKTGEGYEQYF. CDR3 sequence (DNA): TGTGCCAGCAGTTTAAAGACAGGCGAGGGTTACGAGCAGTACTTC. This chain connects TRBV27 to TRBJ2-7; TRBD1 might be the D (6 bases). Trimming cost V 2 bases and J 4 bases, with 15 bases left between them. This CDR3 has 15 amino acids. CDR1 is MNHEY, CDR2 SMNVEV, per germline (reference sequence).

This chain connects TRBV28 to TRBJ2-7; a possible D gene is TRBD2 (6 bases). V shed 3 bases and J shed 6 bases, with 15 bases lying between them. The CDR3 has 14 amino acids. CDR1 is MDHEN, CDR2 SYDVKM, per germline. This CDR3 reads CASSFLQGGFEQYF. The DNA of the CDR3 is TGTGCCAGCAGTTTTTTGCAGGGAGGTTTCGAGCAGTACTTC.

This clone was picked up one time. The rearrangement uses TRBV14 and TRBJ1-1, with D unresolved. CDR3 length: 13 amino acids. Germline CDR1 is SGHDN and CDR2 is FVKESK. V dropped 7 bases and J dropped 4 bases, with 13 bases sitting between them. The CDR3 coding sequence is TGTGCCAGCAAGCGGACCCGAGGCACTGAAGCTTTCTTT. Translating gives CASKRTRGTEAFF.

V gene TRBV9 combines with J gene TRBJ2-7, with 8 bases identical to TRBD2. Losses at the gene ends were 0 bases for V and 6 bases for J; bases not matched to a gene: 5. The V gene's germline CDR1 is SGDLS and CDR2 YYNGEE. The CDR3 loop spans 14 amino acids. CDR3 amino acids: CASSVAGGSGEQYF. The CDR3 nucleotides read TGTGCCAGCAGCGTAGCGGGGGGGAGTGGCGAGCAGTACTTC.

Here the CDR3 DNA reads TGTGCCAGCAGCCCATCGGGAGGTAGGGATACGCAGTATTTT. This codes for CASSPSGGRDTQYF. The gene calls are TRBV7-9 and TRBJ2-3; 7 bases line up with TRBD2. This CDR3 region has 14 residues. The germline gives CDR1 SEHNR, CDR2 FQNEAQ (reference sequence). V lost 5 bases, J lost 6 bases, and 8 bases stayed unmatched.

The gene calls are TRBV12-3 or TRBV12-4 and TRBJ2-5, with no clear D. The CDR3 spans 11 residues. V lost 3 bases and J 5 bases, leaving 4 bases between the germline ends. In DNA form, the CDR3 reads TGTGCCAGCAGTTTTTATGAGACCCAGTACTTC. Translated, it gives CASSFYETQYF.

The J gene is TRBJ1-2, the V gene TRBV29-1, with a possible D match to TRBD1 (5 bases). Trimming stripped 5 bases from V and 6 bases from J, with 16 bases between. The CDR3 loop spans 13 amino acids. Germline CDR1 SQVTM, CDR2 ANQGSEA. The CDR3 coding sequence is TGCAGCGTTCGCCCCTTAGACAGAGATGGCTACACCTTC. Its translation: CSVRPLDRDGYTF.

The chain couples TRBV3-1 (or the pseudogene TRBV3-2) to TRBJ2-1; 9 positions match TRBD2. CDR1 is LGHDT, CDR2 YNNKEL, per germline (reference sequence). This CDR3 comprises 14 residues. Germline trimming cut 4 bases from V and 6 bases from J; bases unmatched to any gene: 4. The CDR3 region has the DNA TGTGCCAGCAGCCGGAGCGGGAGGCCCAATGAGCAGTTCTTC. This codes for CASSRSGRPNEQFF.

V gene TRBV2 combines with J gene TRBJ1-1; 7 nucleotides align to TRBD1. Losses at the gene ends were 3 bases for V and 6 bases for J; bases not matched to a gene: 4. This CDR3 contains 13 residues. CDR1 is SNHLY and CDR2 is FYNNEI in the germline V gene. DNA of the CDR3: TGTGCCAGCAGTGAGACAGGGCAGTCTGAAGCTTTCTTT. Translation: CASSETGQSEAFF.

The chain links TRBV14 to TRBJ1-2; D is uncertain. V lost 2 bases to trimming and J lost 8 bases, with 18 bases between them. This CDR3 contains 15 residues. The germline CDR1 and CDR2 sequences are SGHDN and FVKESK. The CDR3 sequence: CASSQIGQSFLGYTF. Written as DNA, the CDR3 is TGTGCCAGCAGCCAAATTGGCCAGTCCTTCCTCGGCTACACCTTC.

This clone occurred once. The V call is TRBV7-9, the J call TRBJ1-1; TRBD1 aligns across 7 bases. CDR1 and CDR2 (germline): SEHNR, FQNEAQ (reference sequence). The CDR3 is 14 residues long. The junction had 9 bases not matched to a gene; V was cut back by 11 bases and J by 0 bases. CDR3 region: CACDRVGVNTEAFF. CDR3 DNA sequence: TGTGCCTGTGACAGGGTGGGTGTGAACACTGAAGCTTTCTTT.

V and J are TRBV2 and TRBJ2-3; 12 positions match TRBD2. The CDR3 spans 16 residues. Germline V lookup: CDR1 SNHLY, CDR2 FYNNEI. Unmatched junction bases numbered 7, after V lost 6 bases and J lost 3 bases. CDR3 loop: CASSTRLAGVTDTQYF. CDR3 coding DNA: TGTGCCAGCAGCACCAGACTAGCGGGAGTTACAGATACGCAGTATTTT.

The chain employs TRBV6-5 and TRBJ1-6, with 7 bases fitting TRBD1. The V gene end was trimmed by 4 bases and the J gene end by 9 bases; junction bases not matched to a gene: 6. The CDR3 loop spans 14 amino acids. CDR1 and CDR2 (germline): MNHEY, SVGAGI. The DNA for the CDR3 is TGTGCCAGCAGTTTGAGGGGGCTCGTTTCACCCCTCCACTTT. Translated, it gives CASSLRGLVSPLHF.

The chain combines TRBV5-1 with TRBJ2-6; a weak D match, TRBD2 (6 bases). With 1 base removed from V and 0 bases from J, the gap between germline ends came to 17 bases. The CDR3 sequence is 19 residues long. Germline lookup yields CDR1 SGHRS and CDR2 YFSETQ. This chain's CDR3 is CASSLRSGVSFSGANVLTF. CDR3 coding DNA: TGCGCCAGCAGCTTGCGATCGGGGGTTTCCTTCTCTGGGGCCAACGTCCTGACTTTC.

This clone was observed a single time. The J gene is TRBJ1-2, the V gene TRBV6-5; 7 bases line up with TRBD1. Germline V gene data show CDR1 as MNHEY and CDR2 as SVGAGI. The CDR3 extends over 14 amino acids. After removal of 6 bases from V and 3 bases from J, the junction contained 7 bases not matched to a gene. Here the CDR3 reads CASSPDREDYGYTF. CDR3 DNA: TGTGCCAGCAGCCCCGACAGGGAGGACTATGGCTACACCTTC.